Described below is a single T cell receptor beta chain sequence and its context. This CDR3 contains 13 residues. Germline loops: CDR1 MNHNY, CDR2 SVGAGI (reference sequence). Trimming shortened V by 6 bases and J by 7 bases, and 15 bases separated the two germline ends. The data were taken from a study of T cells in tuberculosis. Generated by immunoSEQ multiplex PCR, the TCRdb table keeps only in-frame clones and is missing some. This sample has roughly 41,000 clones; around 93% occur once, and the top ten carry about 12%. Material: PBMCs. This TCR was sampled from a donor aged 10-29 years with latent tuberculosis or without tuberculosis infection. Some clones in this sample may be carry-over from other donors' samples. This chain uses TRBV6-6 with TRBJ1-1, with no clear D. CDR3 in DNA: TGTGCCAGCAGCCCCAATACCCTAGATGAAGCTTTCTTT. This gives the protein CASSPNTLDEAFF.